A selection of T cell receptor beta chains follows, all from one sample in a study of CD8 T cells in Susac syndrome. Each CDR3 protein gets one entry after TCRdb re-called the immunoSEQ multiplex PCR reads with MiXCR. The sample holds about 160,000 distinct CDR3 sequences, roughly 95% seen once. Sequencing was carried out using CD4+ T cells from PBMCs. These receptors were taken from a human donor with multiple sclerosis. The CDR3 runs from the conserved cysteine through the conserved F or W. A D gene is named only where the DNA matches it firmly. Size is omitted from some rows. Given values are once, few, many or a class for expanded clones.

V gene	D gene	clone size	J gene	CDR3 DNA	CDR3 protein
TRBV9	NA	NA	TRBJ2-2	TGTGCCAGCAGCCGCGTGGCCGGGGAGCTGTTTTTT	CASSRVAGELFF
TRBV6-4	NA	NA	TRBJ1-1	TGTGCCAGCACCTCTAGCCCGGGCACTGAAGCTTTCTTT	CASTSSPGTEAFF
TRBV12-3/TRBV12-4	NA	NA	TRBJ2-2	TGTGCCACCGATAGGGGTTTTTCGAACACCGGGGAGCTGTTTTTT	CATDRGFSNTGELFF
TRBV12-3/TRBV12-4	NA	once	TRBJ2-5	TGTGCCAGCAGTGCCAGGCAGGGTGGAGAGACCCAGTACTTC	CASSARQGGETQYF
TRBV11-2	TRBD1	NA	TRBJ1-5	TGTGCCAGCAGTACCAGGGGGGATCAGCCCCAGCATTTT	CASSTRGDQPQHF
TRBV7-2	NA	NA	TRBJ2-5	TGTGCCAGCAGCCGGTACTTTCGGGAGACCCAGTACTTC	CASSRYFRETQYF
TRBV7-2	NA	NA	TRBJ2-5	TGTGCCAGCAGCTTAGGGGAGCAGGAGACCCAGTACTTC	CASSLGEQETQYF
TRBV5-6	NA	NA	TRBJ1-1	TGTGCCAGCAGCGACAATACAGTATTGAACACTGAAGCTTTCTTT	CASSDNTVLNTEAFF
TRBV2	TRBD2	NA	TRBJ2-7	TGTGCCAGTCCGGGACTAGCCGGATACGAGCAGTACTTC	CASPGLAGYEQYF
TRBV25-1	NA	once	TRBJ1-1	TGTGCCAGCCGGAGCAACGCACCTGGGACTGAAGCTTTCTTT	CASRSNAPGTEAFF
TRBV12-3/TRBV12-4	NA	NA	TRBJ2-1	TGTGCCAGCAGTCCTAGTGACATCTACAATGAGCAGTTCTTC	CASSPSDIYNEQFF
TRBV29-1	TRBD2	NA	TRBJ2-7	TGCAGCGTTAAGCGGGGGAGCTCCTACGAGCAGTACTTC	CSVKRGSSYEQYF
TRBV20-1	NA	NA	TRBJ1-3	TGCAGTGCTGGCCTTTCCTCGGTCTCCATATATTTT	CSAGLSSVSIYF
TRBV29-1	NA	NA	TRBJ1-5	TGCAGCGTTAGGGGTGACAGAAATCAGCCCCAGCATTTT	CSVRGDRNQPQHF
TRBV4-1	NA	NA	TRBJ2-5	TGCGCCAGCAGCCAGGGGGGACAGCAAGAGACCCAGTACTTC	CASSQGGQQETQYF
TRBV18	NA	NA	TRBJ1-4	TGTGCCAGCTCACCAACGGACAGTGACGAAAAACTGTTTTTT	CASSPTDSDEKLFF
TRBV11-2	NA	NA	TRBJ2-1	TGTGCCAGCAGCTTAGGCAGGTTTAGAGCATTCTTC	CASSLGRFRAFF
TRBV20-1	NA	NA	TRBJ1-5	TGCAGTGCTAGAGATTACCGGACAGAGGGCAATCAGCCCCAGCATTTT	CSARDYRTEGNQPQHF
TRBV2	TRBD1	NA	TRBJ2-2	TGTGCCAGCAGCCGGGACAGACAAACCGGGGAGCTGTTTTTT	CASSRDRQTGELFF
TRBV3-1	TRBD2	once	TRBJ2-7	TGTGCCAGCAGCCAAGATCCTAGACTAGCAGTGTCCTACGAGCAGTACTTC	CASSQDPRLAVSYEQYF
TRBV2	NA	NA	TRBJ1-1	TGTGCCAGCAATCCAAGAGGTGCATACACTGAAGCTTTCTTT	CASNPRGAYTEAFF
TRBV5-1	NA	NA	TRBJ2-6	TGCGCCACCAAGAGAGTGGACGGCAACTCTGGGGCCAACGTCCTGACTTTC	CATKRVDGNSGANVLTF
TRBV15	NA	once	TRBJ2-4	TGTGCCACCAGCACTAGGGGGGCCAAAAACATTCAGTACTTC	CATSTRGAKNIQYF
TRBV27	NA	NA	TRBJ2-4	TGTGCCAGCAGAACCCTCGGGACCGGTGGGAACATTCAGTACTTC	CASRTLGTGGNIQYF
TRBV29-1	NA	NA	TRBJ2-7	TGCAGCGTCCGCAGGGGAACTTACGAGCAGTACTTC	CSVRRGTYEQYF
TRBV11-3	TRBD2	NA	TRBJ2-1	TGTGCCAGCAGCTCAGGATTCCTAGCGGGAGACGAGCAGTTCTTC	CASSSGFLAGDEQFF
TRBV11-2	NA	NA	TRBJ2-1	TGTGCCAGCAGCCGAGCGACTGACGTAACCTACAATGAGCAGTTCTTC	CASSRATDVTYNEQFF
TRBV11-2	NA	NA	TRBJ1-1	TGTGCCAGCAGCCCAGGGCCCATGAACACTGAAGCTTTCTTT	CASSPGPMNTEAFF
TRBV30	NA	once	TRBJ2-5	TGTGCCTGGAATCAGGGAGAGGAGACCCAGTACTTC	CAWNQGEETQYF
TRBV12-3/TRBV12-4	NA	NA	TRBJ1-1	TGTGCCAGCTCCGGGAACAGGGCCCGAAGAGGAACTGAAGCTTTCTTT	CASSGNRARRGTEAFF
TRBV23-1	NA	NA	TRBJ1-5	TGCGCCAGCAGTCAATGGGGGGCTGGGGGCAATCAGCCCCAGCATTTT	CASSQWGAGGNQPQHF
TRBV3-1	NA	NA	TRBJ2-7	TGTGCCAGCAGCCAAGATATCCATAAGCAGTACTTC	CASSQDIHKQYF
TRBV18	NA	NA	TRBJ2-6	TGTGCCAGCTCACCAAGACCCTCTGGGGCCAACGTCCTGACTTTC	CASSPRPSGANVLTF
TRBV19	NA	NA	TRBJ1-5	TGTGCCAGTACCTCCGGGGGTGGAAGGAATCAGCCCCAGCATTTT	CASTSGGGRNQPQHF
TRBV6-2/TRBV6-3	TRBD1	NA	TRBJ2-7	TGTGCCAGCAGTTCCTGGACAGGGTGGGAGCAGTACTTC	CASSSWTGWEQYF
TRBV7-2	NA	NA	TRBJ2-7	TGTGCCAGCAGCTCACGGACTGGAAACTACGAGCAGTACTTC	CASSSRTGNYEQYF
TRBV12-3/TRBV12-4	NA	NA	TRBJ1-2	TGTGCCAGCAGTTTACGGCGCCGAAACTATGGCTACACCTTC	CASSLRRRNYGYTF
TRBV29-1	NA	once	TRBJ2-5	TGCAGCGTTGAAGGTTCGCAGACCCAGTACTTC	CSVEGSQTQYF
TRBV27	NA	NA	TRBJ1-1	TGTGCCAGCAACGAGGGCGGGACGGGCAACACTGAAGCTTTCTTT	CASNEGGTGNTEAFF
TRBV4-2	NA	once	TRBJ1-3	TGTGCCAGCAGTCAGGAAAGCGTTTCTGGAAACACCATATATTTT	CASSQESVSGNTIYF
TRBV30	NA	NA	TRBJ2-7	TGTGCCTGGCACAGGGACGAGCAGTACTTC	CAWHRDEQYF
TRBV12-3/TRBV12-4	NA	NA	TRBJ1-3	TGTGCCAGCAGTTTCATGAACTCTGGAAACACCATATATTTT	CASSFMNSGNTIYF
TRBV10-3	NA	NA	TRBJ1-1	TGTGCCATCAGTGAGTTTGAAACTGAAGCTTTCTTT	CAISEFETEAFF
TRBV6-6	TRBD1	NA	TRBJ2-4	TGTGCCAGCAGGCTAAAGGGGGCTTTGTACATTCAGTACTTC	CASRLKGALYIQYF
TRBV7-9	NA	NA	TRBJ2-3	TGTGCCAGCAGCTTAACGGTGATGGGCACAGATACGCAGTATTTT	CASSLTVMGTDTQYF
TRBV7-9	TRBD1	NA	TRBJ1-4	TGTGCCAGCAGCTCCGGGACAGGGGGCCTTGCAACTAATGAAAAACTGTTTTTT	CASSSGTGGLATNEKLFF
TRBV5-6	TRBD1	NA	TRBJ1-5	TGTGCCAGCAGCTCACGACAGGGACCAGGCAATCAGCCCCAGCATTTT	CASSSRQGPGNQPQHF